These T cell receptor beta chains were read from a single sample in a study of blood T cell repertoires in COVID-19. This table comes from immunoSEQ multiplex PCR, and its TCRdb copy is limited to in-frame clones, with some not included. The table shows some 160,000 clones, with 85% occurring only once. Sequenced input: peripheral blood. The receptors originated from a woman of 80 years or more with COVID-19, enrolled during active disease. The CDR3 runs from the conserved cysteine through the conserved F or W. A D gene is named only where the DNA matches it firmly. Size is omitted from some rows. Given values are once, few, many or a class for expanded clones.

size,V,D,J,DNA,CDR3
-,TRBV3-1/TRBV3-2,TRBD1,TRBJ1-5,TGTGCCAGCAGCCCACCAGGGGGGATTGGGCAGCCCCAGCATTTT,CASSPPGGIGQPQHF
-,TRBV5-6,TRBD2,TRBJ2-7,TGTGCCAGCAGCTTGGCCGCGCGGGGGAACTACGAGCAGTACTTC,CASSLAARGNYEQYF
many,TRBV12-5,-,TRBJ2-1,TGTGCTAGTGGTTTGGCCCGGAATGAGCAGTTCTTC,CASGLARNEQFF
few,TRBV19,-,TRBJ2-3,TGTGCCAGTAGTATCGGAGATACGCAGTATTTT,CASSIGDTQYF
-,TRBV6-2/TRBV6-3,TRBD2,TRBJ2-3,TGTGCCAGCAGTTCCCGTCAAGCGGGAACTAGCACAGATACGCAGTATTTT,CASSSRQAGTSTDTQYF
-,TRBV5-5,-,TRBJ1-3,TGTGCCAGCAGCCTAACCCCCCCGACAGACACTGGAAACACCATATATTTT,CASSLTPPTDTGNTIYF
once,TRBV24-1,TRBD1,TRBJ2-5,TGTGCCACCAGGAGAAGCCGGGACAGGGGACGAGAGACCCAGTACTTC,CATRRSRDRGRETQYF
few,TRBV5-8,-,TRBJ2-7,TGTGCCAGCAGCTTTCTCAGGGTCGAGCAGTACTTC,CASSFLRVEQYF
-,TRBV5-1,TRBD1,TRBJ1-1,TGCGCCAGCAGCTTATTACAGGGGGGAGACACTGAAGCTTTCTTT,CASSLLQGGDTEAFF
-,TRBV5-1,-,TRBJ1-5,TGCGCCAGCAGCTTGGGCGGGGGGGGAGATCAGCCCCAGCATTTT,CASSLGGGGDQPQHF
-,TRBV19,-,TRBJ1-3,TGTGCCAGTAGTCGGCAGGGCATCTCTGGAAACACCATATATTTT,CASSRQGISGNTIYF
-,TRBV29-1,-,TRBJ2-1,TGCAGCGTTGATGGCCACCGGGATGAGCAGTTCTTC,CSVDGHRDEQFF
-,TRBV5-1,-,TRBJ1-4,TGCGCCAGCACCCTGGAGGGAAGAGGGGAAAAACTGTTTTTT,CASTLEGRGEKLFF
-,TRBV7-6,TRBD2,TRBJ2-3,TGTGCCAGCAGCTACCCCAAAAGCGGCGGGGGGGAGAAAGATACGCAGTATTTT,CASSYPKSGGGEKDTQYF
-,TRBV27,TRBD2,TRBJ2-7,TGTGCCAGCAGTTGGTCCCGACTAGCGGGAGGGCAAGAGCAGTACTTC,CASSWSRLAGGQEQYF
-,TRBV2,-,TRBJ2-6,TGTGCCAGCACCCCCGTCACAGCCTCGACATTAACTTTC,CASTPVTASTLTF
-,TRBV29-1,TRBD2,TRBJ2-1,TGCAGCGTTGGAGCAGGCGGGAGTCAACCTGAGCAGTTCTTC,CSVGAGGSQPEQFF
-,TRBV5-6,-,TRBJ1-2,TGTGCCAGCAGCCCCCCGGGCTATGGCTACACCTTC,CASSPPGYGYTF
-,TRBV4-1,TRBD1,TRBJ1-6,TGCGCCAGCAGCCCGGGACAGCCTAATTCACCCCTCCACTTT,CASSPGQPNSPLHF
-,TRBV28,TRBD1,TRBJ1-2,TGTGCCAGCAGTTTCCCCCGACAGGGAAGTGGCTACACCTTC,CASSFPRQGSGYTF
-,TRBV10-1,-,TRBJ2-4,TGCGCCAGCAGTGCAGGGACGGGGGTAGCCAAAAACATTCAGTACTTC,CASSAGTGVAKNIQYF
-,TRBV6-5,-,TRBJ1-1,TGTGCCAGCAGTTACACAGGGAAGGTTACTGAAGCTTTCTTT,CASSYTGKVTEAFF
-,TRBV29-1,-,TRBJ2-5,TGCAGCGTTGACGGGGGGCAGGAGACCCAGTACTTC,CSVDGGQETQYF
few,TRBV6-6,TRBD2,TRBJ2-6,TGTGCCAGCAGTCCCACTAGCGGGAGCTCTGGGGCCAACGTCCTGACTTTC,CASSPTSGSSGANVLTF
-,TRBV11-3,-,TRBJ2-5,TGTGCCAGCAGCTTTGGAGGCGGCACTTCTAAAGAGACCCAGTACTTC,CASSFGGGTSKETQYF
once,TRBV12-3/TRBV12-4,TRBD1,TRBJ1-2,TGTGCCAGCAGCCTGGGACAGGAATATGGCTACACCTTC,CASSLGQEYGYTF
-,TRBV18,-,TRBJ1-2,TGTGCCAGCTCACCTACGGACACCACTAACTATGGCTACACCTTC,CASSPTDTTNYGYTF
few,TRBV19,TRBD1,TRBJ2-3,TGTGCCAGTAGTTCTCCGGGACAGAAGGGACCGGGAAACACAGATACGCAGTATTTT,CASSSPGQKGPGNTDTQYF
-,TRBV7-9,-,TRBJ2-3,TGTGCCAGCAACCCTGGCGGGGATACGCAGTATTTT,CASNPGGDTQYF
-,TRBV28,TRBD1,TRBJ1-6,TGTGCCAGCAGTTTGTTGGACAGGGCGACTAATTCACCCCTCCACTTT,CASSLLDRATNSPLHF
-,TRBV5-1,-,TRBJ2-2,TGCGCCAGCAGAAGTTATCGGGAGTTCCCTCGAGGGACCGGGGAGCTGTTTTTT,CASRSYREFPRGTGELFF
-,TRBV5-1,-,TRBJ1-1,TGCGCCAGCAGCTCCTTACCAGGGGACGGTGAAGCTTTCTTT,CASSSLPGDGEAFF
-,TRBV28,-,TRBJ2-1,TGTGCCAGCAAAGACTCCCCCAATGAGCAGTTCTTC,CASKDSPNEQFF
few,TRBV5-1,TRBD1,TRBJ2-2,TGCGCCAGCAGAACAGGGGCCTCGAACACCGGGGAGCTGTTTTTT,CASRTGASNTGELFF
-,TRBV11-2,-,TRBJ1-2,TGTGCCAGCAGCCTCGCGGCCGGCTCTTATGGCTACACCTTC,CASSLAAGSYGYTF
-,TRBV5-5,TRBD1,TRBJ1-2,TGTGCCAGCAGCTGGGGACAGGGGAATGGCTACACCTTC,CASSWGQGNGYTF
-,TRBV5-1,TRBD2,TRBJ2-5,TGCGCCAGCAGCTTGTTAACTAGCGGCCAAGAGACCCAGTACTTC,CASSLLTSGQETQYF
-,TRBV28,-,TRBJ2-3,TGTGCCAGCAGCCTTCGGACAGATACGCAGTATTTT,CASSLRTDTQYF
-,TRBV18,TRBD1,TRBJ2-2,TGTGCCAGCTCAACGGGACAGGGCCGAACCGGGGAGCTGTTTTTT,CASSTGQGRTGELFF
-,TRBV6-5,-,TRBJ1-6,TGTGCCAGCAGTCAGGGGCCGGGTAATTCACCCCTCCACTTT,CASSQGPGNSPLHF
-,TRBV19,-,TRBJ2-5,TGTGCCAGTAGTTTCCAACAGGGCCGAGAGACCCAGTACTTC,CASSFQQGRETQYF
-,TRBV18,-,TRBJ1-3,TGTGCCAGCTCACCGACGCGAGGGGGATCTTACTCTGGAAACACCATATATTTT,CASSPTRGGSYSGNTIYF
-,TRBV9,-,TRBJ2-3,TGTGCCAGCAAAAGCGGGAGCACAGATACGCAGTATTTT,CASKSGSTDTQYF
once,TRBV10-3,-,TRBJ2-1,TGTGCCACCTCCCCGGGGTACTCCTACAATGAGCAGTTCTTC,CATSPGYSYNEQFF
-,TRBV28,-,TRBJ1-1,TGTGCCAGCAGCCGTTGGCCTGAAGCTTTCTTT,CASSRWPEAFF
-,TRBV11-2,-,TRBJ2-3,TGTGCCAGCAGCTTATCACAGGGACCTAGCACAGATACGCAGTATTTT,CASSLSQGPSTDTQYF
-,TRBV3-1/TRBV3-2,-,TRBJ1-2,TGTGCCACCAACACGGGGGGTAACTATGGCTACACCTTC,CATNTGGNYGYTF
-,TRBV18,TRBD2,TRBJ2-7,TGTGCCAGCTCACTCGGGGGGAGCTCCTACGAGCAGTACTTC,CASSLGGSSYEQYF
-,TRBV5-1,-,TRBJ2-1,TGCGCCAGCAGCTCCAGGGGGGCCCCATCCAACAATGAGCAGTTCTTC,CASSSRGAPSNNEQFF
-,TRBV3-1/TRBV3-2,-,TRBJ1-6,TGTGCCAGCAGCCAAGGCCGGGGTGTGAATTCACCCCTCCACTTT,CASSQGRGVNSPLHF
-,TRBV5-8,TRBD1,TRBJ1-2,TGTGCCAGCAGCTCGACAGCGGGGACAGGTCTCTATGGCTACACCTTC,CASSSTAGTGLYGYTF
few,TRBV9,TRBD1,TRBJ2-7,TGTGCCAGCAGCGTAGAGGGGGCAGGCGAGCAGTACTTC,CASSVEGAGEQYF
-,TRBV9,-,TRBJ1-1,TGTGCCAGCAGCGTAGTGGACAGTATGAACACTGAAGCTTTCTTT,CASSVVDSMNTEAFF
-,TRBV5-1,TRBD2,TRBJ2-3,TGCGCCAGCAGCTTGTTTGGGCTAGCGGGGGGCACAGATACGCAGTATTTT,CASSLFGLAGGTDTQYF
-,TRBV6-6,-,TRBJ2-3,TGTGCCAGCAGTCTCAGGGTTCGGCGGGAAGCCACGCAGTATTTT,CASSLRVRREATQYF